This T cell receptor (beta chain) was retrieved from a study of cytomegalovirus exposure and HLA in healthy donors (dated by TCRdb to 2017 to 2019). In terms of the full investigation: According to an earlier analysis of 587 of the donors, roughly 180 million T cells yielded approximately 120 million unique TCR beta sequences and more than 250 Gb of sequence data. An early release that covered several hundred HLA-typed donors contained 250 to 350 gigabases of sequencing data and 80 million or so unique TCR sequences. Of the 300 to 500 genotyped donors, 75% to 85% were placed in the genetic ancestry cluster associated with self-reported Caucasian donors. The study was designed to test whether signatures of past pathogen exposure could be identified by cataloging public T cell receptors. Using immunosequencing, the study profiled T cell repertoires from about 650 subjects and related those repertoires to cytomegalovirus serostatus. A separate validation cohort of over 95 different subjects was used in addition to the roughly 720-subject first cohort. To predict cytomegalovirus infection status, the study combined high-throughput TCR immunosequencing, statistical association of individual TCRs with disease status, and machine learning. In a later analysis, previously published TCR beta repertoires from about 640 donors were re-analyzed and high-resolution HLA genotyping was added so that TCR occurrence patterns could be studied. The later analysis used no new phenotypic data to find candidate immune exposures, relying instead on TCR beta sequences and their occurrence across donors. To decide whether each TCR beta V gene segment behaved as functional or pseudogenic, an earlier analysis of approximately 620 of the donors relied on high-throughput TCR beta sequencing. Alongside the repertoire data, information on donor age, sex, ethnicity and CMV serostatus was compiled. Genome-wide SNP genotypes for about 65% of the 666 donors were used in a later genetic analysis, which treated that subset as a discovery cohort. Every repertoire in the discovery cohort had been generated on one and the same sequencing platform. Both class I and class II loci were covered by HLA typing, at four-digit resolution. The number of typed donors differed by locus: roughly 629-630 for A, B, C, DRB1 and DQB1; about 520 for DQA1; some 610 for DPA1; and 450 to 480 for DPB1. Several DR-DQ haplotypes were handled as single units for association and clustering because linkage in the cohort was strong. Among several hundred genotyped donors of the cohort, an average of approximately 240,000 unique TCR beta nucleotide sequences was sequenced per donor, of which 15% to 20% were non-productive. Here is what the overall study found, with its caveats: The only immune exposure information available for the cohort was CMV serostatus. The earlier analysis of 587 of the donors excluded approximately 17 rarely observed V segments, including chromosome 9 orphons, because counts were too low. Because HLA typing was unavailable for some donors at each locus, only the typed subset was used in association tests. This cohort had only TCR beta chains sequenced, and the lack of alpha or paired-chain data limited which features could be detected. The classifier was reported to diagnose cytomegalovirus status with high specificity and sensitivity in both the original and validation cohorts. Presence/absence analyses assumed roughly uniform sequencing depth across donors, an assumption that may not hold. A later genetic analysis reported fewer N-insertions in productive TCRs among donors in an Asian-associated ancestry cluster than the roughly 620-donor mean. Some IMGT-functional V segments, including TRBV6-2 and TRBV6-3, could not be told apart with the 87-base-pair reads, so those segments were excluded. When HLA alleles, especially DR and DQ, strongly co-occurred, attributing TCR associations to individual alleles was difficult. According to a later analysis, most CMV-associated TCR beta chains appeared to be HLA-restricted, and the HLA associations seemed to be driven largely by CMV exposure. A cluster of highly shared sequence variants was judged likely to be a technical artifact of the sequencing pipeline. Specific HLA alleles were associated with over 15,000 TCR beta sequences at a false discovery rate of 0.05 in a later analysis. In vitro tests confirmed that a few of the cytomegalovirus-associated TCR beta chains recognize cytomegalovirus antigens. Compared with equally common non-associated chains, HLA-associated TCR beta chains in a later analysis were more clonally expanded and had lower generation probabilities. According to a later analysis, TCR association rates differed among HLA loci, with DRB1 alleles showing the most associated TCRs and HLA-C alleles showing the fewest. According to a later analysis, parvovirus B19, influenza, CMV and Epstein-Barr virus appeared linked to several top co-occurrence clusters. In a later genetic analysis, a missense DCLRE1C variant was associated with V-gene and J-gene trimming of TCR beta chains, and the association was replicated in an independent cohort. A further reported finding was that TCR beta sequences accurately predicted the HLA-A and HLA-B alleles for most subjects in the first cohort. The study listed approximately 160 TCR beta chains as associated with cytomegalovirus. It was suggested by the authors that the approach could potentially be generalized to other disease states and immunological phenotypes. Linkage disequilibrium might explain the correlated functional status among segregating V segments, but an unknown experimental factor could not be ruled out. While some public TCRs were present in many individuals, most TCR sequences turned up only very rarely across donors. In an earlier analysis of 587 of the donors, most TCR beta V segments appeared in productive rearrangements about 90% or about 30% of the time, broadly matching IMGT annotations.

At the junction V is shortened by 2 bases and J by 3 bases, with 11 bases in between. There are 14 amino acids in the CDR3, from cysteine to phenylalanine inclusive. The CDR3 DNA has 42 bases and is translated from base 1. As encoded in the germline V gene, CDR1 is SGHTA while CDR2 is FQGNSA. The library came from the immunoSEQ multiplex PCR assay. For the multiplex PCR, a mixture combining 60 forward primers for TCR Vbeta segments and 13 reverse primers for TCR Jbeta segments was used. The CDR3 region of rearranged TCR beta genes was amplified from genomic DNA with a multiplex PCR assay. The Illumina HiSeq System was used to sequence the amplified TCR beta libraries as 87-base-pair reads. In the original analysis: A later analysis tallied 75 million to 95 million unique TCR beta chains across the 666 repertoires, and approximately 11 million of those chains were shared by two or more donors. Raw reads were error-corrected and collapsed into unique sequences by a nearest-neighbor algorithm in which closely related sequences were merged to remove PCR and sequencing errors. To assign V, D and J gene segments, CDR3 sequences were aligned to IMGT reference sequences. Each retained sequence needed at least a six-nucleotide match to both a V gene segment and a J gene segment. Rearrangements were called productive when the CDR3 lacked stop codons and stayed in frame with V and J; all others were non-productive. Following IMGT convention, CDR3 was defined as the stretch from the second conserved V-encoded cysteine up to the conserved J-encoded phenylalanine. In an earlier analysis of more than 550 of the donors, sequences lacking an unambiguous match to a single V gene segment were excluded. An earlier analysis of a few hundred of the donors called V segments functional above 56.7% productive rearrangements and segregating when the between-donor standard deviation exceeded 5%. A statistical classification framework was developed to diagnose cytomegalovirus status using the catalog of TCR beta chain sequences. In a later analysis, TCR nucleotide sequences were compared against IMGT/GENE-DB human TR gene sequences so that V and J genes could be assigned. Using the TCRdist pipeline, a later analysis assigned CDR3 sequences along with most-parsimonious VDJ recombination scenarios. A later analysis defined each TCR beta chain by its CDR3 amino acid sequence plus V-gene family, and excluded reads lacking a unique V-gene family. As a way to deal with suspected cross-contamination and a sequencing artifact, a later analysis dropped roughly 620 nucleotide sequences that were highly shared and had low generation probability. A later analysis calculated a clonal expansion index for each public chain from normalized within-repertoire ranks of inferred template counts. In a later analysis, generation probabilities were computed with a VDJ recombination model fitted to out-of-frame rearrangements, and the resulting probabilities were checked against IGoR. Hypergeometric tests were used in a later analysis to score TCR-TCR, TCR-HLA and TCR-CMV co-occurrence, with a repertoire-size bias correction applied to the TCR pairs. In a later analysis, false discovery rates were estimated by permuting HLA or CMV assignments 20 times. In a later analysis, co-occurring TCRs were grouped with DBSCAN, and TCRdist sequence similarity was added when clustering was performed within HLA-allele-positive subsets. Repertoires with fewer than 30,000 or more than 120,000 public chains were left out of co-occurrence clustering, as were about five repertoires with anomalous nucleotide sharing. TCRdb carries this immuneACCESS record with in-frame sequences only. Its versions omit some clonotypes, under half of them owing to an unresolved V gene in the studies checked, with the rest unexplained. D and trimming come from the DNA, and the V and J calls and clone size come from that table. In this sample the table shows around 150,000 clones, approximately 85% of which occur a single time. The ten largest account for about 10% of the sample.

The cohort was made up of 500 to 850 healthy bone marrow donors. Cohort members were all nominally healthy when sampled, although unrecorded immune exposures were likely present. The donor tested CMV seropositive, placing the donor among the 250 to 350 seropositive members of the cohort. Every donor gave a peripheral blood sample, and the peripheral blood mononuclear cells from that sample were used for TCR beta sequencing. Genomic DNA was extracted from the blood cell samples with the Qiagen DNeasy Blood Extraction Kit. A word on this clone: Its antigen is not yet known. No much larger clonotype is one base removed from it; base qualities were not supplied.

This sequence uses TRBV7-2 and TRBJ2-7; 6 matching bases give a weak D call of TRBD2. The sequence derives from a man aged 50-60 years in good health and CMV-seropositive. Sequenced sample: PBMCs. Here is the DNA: TGTGCCAGCAGCTTATTTGCGGGGCTCTACGAGCAGTACTTC. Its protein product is CASSLFAGLYEQYF. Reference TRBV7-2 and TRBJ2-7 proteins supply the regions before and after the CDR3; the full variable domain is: GAGVSQSPSNKVTEKGKDVELRCDPISGHTALYWYRQSLGQGLEFLIYFQGNSAPDKSGLPSDRFSAERTGGSVSTLTIQRTQQEDSAVYLCASSLFAGLYEQYFGPGTRLTVT.